A single sample is the source of the 25 T cell receptor beta chains below, sequenced in a study of CD8 T cells in ankylosing spondylitis. TCRdb independently ran MiXCR on the 5' RACE reads; one entry per CDR3 protein. This repertoire shows 250,000 to 350,000 distinct CDR3 sequences, less than 25% found once; its top ten account for 3.5% to 4.5%. The source material was blood, either unsorted or a sorted T cell fraction (not recorded which). These receptors all stem from a female donor with ankylosing spondylitis or in good health (not recorded which).

The V call is TRBV6-1, the J call TRBJ1-6, with 11 bases fitting TRBD1. The germline gives CDR1 MNHNS, CDR2 SASEGT. The CDR3 totals 16 residues. Trimming took 4 bases from V and 9 from J; bases not matched to a gene: 8. This chain's CDR3 is CASSGTGGIGSSPLHF. In nucleotides, the CDR3 is TGTGCCAGCAGTGGGACAGGGGGCATTGGGAGTTCACCCCTCCACTTT.

This chain uses TRBV27 with TRBJ2-2, with 10 positions matching TRBD1. This CDR3 is built from 18 residues. V dropped 5 bases and J dropped 1; count of bases not matched to a gene: 10. CDR1 is MNHEY and CDR2 is SMNVEV in the germline V gene (reference sequence). CDR3 DNA: TGTGCCAGCAGTCTCACCGCGGACAGGGGGATGAACACCGGGGAGCTGTTTTTT. This sequence encodes CASSLTADRGMNTGELFF.

Of note for this clonotype: It may be a read error: a sequence one base away is much more abundant. V usage is TRBV20-1 and J usage is TRBJ2-3; D gene ambiguous. CDR1 and CDR2 from the germline V gene are DFQATT and SNEGSKA (reference sequence). Trimming cost V 0 bases and J 0 bases, with 10 bases left between them. The CDR3 totals 15 residues. The CDR3 region has the DNA TGCAGTGCTAGAGATGGACGGTCTAGCACAGATACGCAGTATTTT. This codes for CSARDGRSSTDTQYF.

The V gene is TRBV20-1, the J gene TRBJ2-3, with 10 positions matching TRBD2. V shed 3 bases, J shed 14 bases, and the junction held 14 bases outside the gene matches. The CDR3 covers 14 residues. The germline gives CDR1 DFQATT, CDR2 SNEGSKA (reference sequence). The DNA for the CDR3 is TGCAGTGCTAGCCGTGAGGGCCTAGCGGGAGTCCTGTATTTT. It encodes CSASREGLAGVLYF.

This clonotype was seen only once. The chain links TRBV7-2 to TRBJ2-1, with 7 bases lining up with TRBD2. After removal of 6 bases from V and 7 bases from J, the junction contained 9 bases not matched to a gene. The CDR3 loop spans 14 amino acids. CDR1 is SGHTA, CDR2 FQGNSA, per germline. The CDR3 DNA follows: TGTGCCAGCAGGAAAAGGACTAGTGTAAATGAGCAGTTCTTC. Amino acids: CASRKRTSVNEQFF.

The table lists this clonotype with a few counts. The chain links TRBV28 to TRBJ1-5; D gene unclear. The CDR3 runs 12 residues. Germline V gene lookup returns CDR1 MDHEN and CDR2 SYDVKM. Trimming stripped 7 bases from V and 1 base from J, with 5 bases between. The CDR3 DNA reads TGTGCCAGCACGCCCAGCAATCAGCCCCAGCATTTT. Translating it yields CASTPSNQPQHF.

This clonotype has just a few counts. This chain links TRBV20-1 with TRBJ2-3; D unresolved. The germline V gene encodes CDR1 DFQATT and CDR2 SNEGSKA (reference sequence). Deletions cut 3 bases from V and 2 bases from J, with 18 bases between. CDR3 size: 16 residues. This chain's CDR3 is CSARAWTVQSTDTQYF. The CDR3 coding sequence is TGCAGTGCTAGGGCCTGGACGGTCCAGTCCACAGATACGCAGTATTTT.

The rearrangement joins TRBV5-4 to TRBJ2-5; TRBD2 agrees at 8 bases. CDR3 length: 16 residues. Germline trimming cut 2 bases from V and 5 bases from J; bases unmatched to any gene: 11. Germline CDR1 reads SGHNT; CDR2 reads YYREEE (reference sequence). In DNA form, the CDR3 reads TGTGCCAGCAGCTTAGGTAGCGGGGACTCTGAGGAGACCCAGTACTTC. Translating it yields CASSLGSGDSEETQYF.

The V and J genes are TRBV7-2 and TRBJ2-5; D gene ambiguous. Germline CDR1 and CDR2: SGHTA and FQGNSA. This CDR3 is 13 amino acids long. V shed 7 bases and J shed 5 bases, with 14 bases lying between them. The CDR3 is CASTPRARETQYF. In DNA, the CDR3 is TGTGCCAGCACCCCTAGGGCTCGCGAGACCCAGTACTTC.

The table lists this clonotype with a few counts. This chain links TRBV6-1 with TRBJ1-3; D gene uncertain. The CDR3 is 15 residues long. Germline CDR1 and CDR2: MNHNS and SASEGT. V gave up 6 bases and J gave up 3 bases, with 15 bases separating them. CDR3 in DNA: TGTGCCAGCAGCTCCCCCTCGGGTGGTGGAAACACCATATATTTT. Translated: CASSSPSGGGNTIYF.

Concerning this clonotype: A much larger clone differs from this one at a single base, so this may be a read error. This sequence joins TRBV7-8 and TRBJ1-5; no clear D. Germline V gene data show CDR1 as SGHVS and CDR2 as FQNEAQ. This CDR3 spans 13 amino acids. The DNA for the CDR3 is TGTGTCAGCAGCTCCGCCGCCGGGCAGCCCCAGCATTTT. Translating gives CVSSSAAGQPQHF.

The chain couples TRBV12-3 or TRBV12-4 to TRBJ2-1; TRBD2 matches 14 bases. The CDR3 covers 15 residues. Trimming took 3 bases from V and 16 from J; bases not matched to a gene: 11. The chain's CDR3 is CASSFPGLAGGNGFF. The CDR3 bases are TGTGCCAGCAGTTTCCCCGGACTAGCGGGAGGTAATGGTTTCTTC.

This chain connects TRBV12-3 or TRBV12-4 to TRBJ2-7, with D perhaps TRBD2 (5 bases). This CDR3 is built from 12 residues. Between the trimmed V and J ends, which lost 1 base and 8 bases, there was a span of 9 bases. The CDR3 here is CASSLGWRKQYF. For the CDR3, the DNA is TGTGCCAGCAGTTTAGGGTGGAGGAAGCAGTACTTC.

The chain employs TRBV20-1 and TRBJ2-1, with 7 positions matching TRBD2. With V trimmed by 2 bases and J by 4 bases, 11 bases remained unmatched. CDR1 DFQATT and CDR2 SNEGSKA come from the germline V gene (reference sequence). CDR3 size: 16 residues. CDR3 sequence (DNA): TGCAGTGCTAGACCCCCGGTTGGGGGGGGATACAATGAGCAGTTCTTC. Translation gives CSARPPVGGGYNEQFF.

This clonotype came up once. The chain carries TRBV10-1 and TRBJ1-6, with TRBD1 as a possible D gene (5 bases). The V end lost 8 bases, the J end lost 7 bases, and 12 bases lay between the germline ends. This CDR3 has 13 residues. The germline CDR1 and CDR2 sequences are WNHNN and SYGVQD (reference sequence). CDR3 residues: CASRRDRNSPLHF. Here the CDR3 DNA reads TGCGCCAGCCGACGGGACCGAAATTCACCCCTCCACTTT.

The gene calls are TRBV6-1 and TRBJ1-1; D gene unclear. Deletions cut 6 bases from V and 1 base from J, with 15 bases between. Germline assignment: CDR1 MNHNS and CDR2 SASEGT. There are 15 residues in the CDR3. The CDR3 DNA is TGTGCCAGCAGCACCTATCCGAATCGGAACACTGAAGCTTTCTTT. It translates to CASSTYPNRNTEAFF.

The sample holds many counts of this clonotype. The genes are TRBV6-1 and TRBJ2-3; 9 nucleotides match TRBD1. V trimming: 6 bases; J trimming: 3 bases; junction bases outside the gene matches: 7. Germline CDR1 is MNHNS and CDR2 is SASEGT. The CDR3 spans 15 residues. Here the CDR3 reads CASRGTGFGTDTQYF. The CDR3 region has the DNA TGTGCCAGCAGAGGGACAGGGTTTGGGACAGATACGCAGTATTTT.

There are a few counts of this clonotype. The gene calls are TRBV19 and TRBJ1-2; 8 nucleotides agree with TRBD1. CDR3 length: 15 residues. Germline V gene data show CDR1 as LNHDA and CDR2 as SQIVND (reference sequence). V shed 3 bases and J 3 bases; nucleotides not matched to a gene: 6. CDR3 bases: TGTGCCAGTAGTATTTCCGGGACAGGATACTATGGCTACACCTTC. Protein: CASSISGTGYYGYTF. The full variable domain, completed using reference TRBV19 and TRBJ1-2, is DGGITQSPKYLFRKEGQNVTLSCEQNLNHDAMYWYRQDPGQGLRLIYYSQIVNDFQKGDIAEGYSVSREKKESFPLTVTSAQKNPTAFYLCASSISGTGYYGYTFGSGTRLTVV.

This clonotype was seen only a few times. V is TRBV19 and J is TRBJ2-3; D gene unclear. Trimming removed 2 bases from V and 4 bases from J, with 7 bases in between. The CDR3 is 13 amino acids. Germline CDR1 LNHDA, CDR2 SQIVND (reference sequence). The CDR3 region is CASSIRFADTQYF. As DNA, the CDR3 is TGTGCCAGTAGTATACGGTTCGCAGATACGCAGTATTTT. Variable domain in full (rest from reference TRBV19 and TRBJ2-3): DGGITQSPKYLFRKEGQNVTLSCEQNLNHDAMYWYRQDPGQGLRLIYYSQIVNDFQKGDIAEGYSVSREKKESFPLTVTSAQKNPTAFYLCASSIRFADTQYFGPGTRLTVL.

The table lists this clonotype with a few counts. The chain recombines TRBV20-1 with TRBJ2-7; D remains ambiguous. The CDR3 consists of 13 residues. V lost 3 bases and J 3 bases, leaving 12 bases between the germline ends. CDR1 and CDR2 from the germline V gene are DFQATT and SNEGSKA (reference sequence). In DNA form, the CDR3 reads TGCAGTGCTAGCCGGAAGCCCGGCTACGAGCAGTACTTC. This sequence encodes CSASRKPGYEQYF.

The CDR3 bases are TGTGCCTGGAGCCCCCCGGCGCTTGCAACTAATGAAAAACTGTTTTTT. Its translation: CAWSPPALATNEKLFF. The chain links TRBV30 to TRBJ1-4; D call uncertain. This CDR3 contains 16 residues. The germline V gene encodes CDR1 GTSNPN and CDR2 SVGIG (reference sequence). Trimming left V 3 bases short and J 0 bases short, with 14 bases between. The variable domain in full, with the rest retrieved from reference TRBV30 and TRBJ1-4, is SQTIHQWPATLVQPVGSPLSLECTVEGTSNPNLYWYRQAAGRGLQLLFYSVGIGQISSEVPQNLSASRPQDRQFILSSKKLLLSDSGFYLCAWSPPALATNEKLFFGSGTQLSVL.

CDR3 sequence reads: CSARRGPYGYTF. Written as DNA, the CDR3 is TGCAGTGCTAGGAGGGGTCCCTATGGCTACACCTTC. V usage is TRBV20-1 and J usage is TRBJ1-2, with D possibly TRBD1 on 5 matching bases. V was trimmed by 3 bases and J by 4 bases, leaving 9 bases between them. This CDR3 region has 12 residues. Germline assignment: CDR1 DFQATT and CDR2 SNEGSKA (reference sequence).

This clonotype has a count of ten or more. The chain has TRBV29-1 and TRBJ1-4; D might be TRBD1 (6 bases). Germline CDR1 is SQVTM and CDR2 is ANQGSEA. Trimming took off 4 bases at V and 5 bases at J, with 11 bases between the two ends. CDR3 length: 13 residues. DNA of the CDR3: TGCAGCGTTGCGAGTCAGGGGAATGAAAAACTGTTTTTT. It yields the protein CSVASQGNEKLFF.

This clonotype was seen more than once but under ten times. The CDR3 loop reads CASSITGPDQPQHF. The CDR3 nucleotides read TGTGCCAGTAGTATAACAGGGCCTGATCAGCCCCAGCATTTT. The V gene is TRBV19, the J gene TRBJ1-5; D may be TRBD1 (6 bases). Trimming removed 2 bases at V and 5 bases at J, with 10 bases between. CDR3 length: 14 amino acids. Germline assignment: CDR1 LNHDA and CDR2 SQIVND (reference sequence). Together with reference TRBV19 and TRBJ1-5, the CDR3 gives the full variable domain: DGGITQSPKYLFRKEGQNVTLSCEQNLNHDAMYWYRQDPGQGLRLIYYSQIVNDFQKGDIAEGYSVSREKKESFPLTVTSAQKNPTAFYLCASSITGPDQPQHFGDGTRLSIL.

V usage is TRBV7-2 and J usage is TRBJ2-3, with 8 positions matching TRBD2. V dropped 5 bases and J dropped 0; count of bases not matched to a gene: 10. This CDR3 has 17 residues. The germline CDR1 and CDR2 sequences are SGHTA and FQGNSA. CDR3 nucleotide sequence: TGTGCCAGCAGCCCCCTGGGCGGGAGGATTAGCACAGATACGCAGTATTTT. Translation gives CASSPLGGRISTDTQYF.